This T cell receptor beta chain was identified in a study of blood T cell repertoires in COVID-19. Across the study: Samples representing acute and convalescent COVID-19 were sourced from the United States, Italy and Spain. Nucleic acid was either cDNA or gDNA, and it came from T cells, B-cell-depleted T cells, or PBMCs.

Seattle cases were enrolled at active infection and followed longitudinally. The length of the CDR3 is 19 residues. The germline gives CDR1 SGHNT, CDR2 YENEEA. The V gene end was trimmed by 3 bases and the J gene end by 0 bases; junction bases not matched to a gene: 13. In the authors' methods: Estimates of nucleated cell counts were drawn from the amplification of reference gene primers. TCRdb's table, derived via immunoSEQ multiplex PCR, lists solely in-frame clones and lacks some. D and trimming were read from the DNA, whereas the V and J calls and clone size are those reported in that table. The table includes a few hundred thousand clones, around 90% detected once.

Source material: peripheral blood. The chain links TRBV11-3 to TRBJ2-3; 9 positions agree with TRBD2. This TCR was recovered from a person in their late teens or twenties with COVID-19, enrolled during active disease. DNA of the CDR3: TGTGCCAGCAGCTTTACTCCGGGACTAGCCTCCTCTAGCACAGATACGCAGTATTTT. Translated, it gives CASSFTPGLASSSTDTQYF.